These 5 T cell receptor beta chains were sequenced from one sample in a study of blood T cell repertoires in COVID-19. Clones were read by immunoSEQ multiplex PCR, and TCRdb kept only the in-frame ones, dropping some. The sample carries fewer than 250,000 clones, 76% recorded once. The sequenced sample consisted of PBMCs or T cells enriched from blood (not recorded which). These TCRs come from a woman aged 50 to 65 with acute COVID-19.

This clone was seen a handful of times. The chain recombines TRBV28 with TRBJ1-6; D remains ambiguous. This CDR3 spans 15 amino acids. Germline CDR1 is MDHEN and CDR2 is SYDVKM. The V gene lost 8 bases and the J gene lost 0 bases, with 11 bases spanning the gap. The CDR3 loop is CASDALSSYNSPLHF. In DNA form, the CDR3 reads TGTGCCAGCGACGCACTAAGCTCCTATAATTCACCCCTCCACTTT.

The chain employs TRBV9 and TRBJ2-1; TRBD1 matches 10 bases. Germline V CDR1 and CDR2: SGDLS, YYNGEE. The CDR3 runs to 16 residues. Trimming at V came to 6 bases and at J to 5 bases, leaving 11 bases not matched to a gene. The CDR3 region is CASTLIRTGGNNEQFF. The CDR3, as DNA: TGTGCCAGCACCTTGATCCGGACAGGGGGGAACAATGAGCAGTTCTTC.

In its sample, this clone was seen many times. The chain is built from TRBV19 and TRBJ2-3; 7 bases map to TRBD1. The germline CDR1 and CDR2 sequences are LNHDA and SQIVND (reference sequence). The CDR3 covers 16 residues. The ends lost 3 bases at V and 2 bases at J; junction bases unmatched: 8. Here the CDR3 DNA reads TGTGCCAGTAGTATCAACGAACAGGGGCTCACAGATACGCAGTATTTT. Residues: CASSINEQGLTDTQYF.

V is TRBV5-4 and J is TRBJ2-2; no definite D call. From germline, CDR1 is SGHNT and CDR2 YYREEE (reference sequence). The CDR3 extends over 14 amino acids. Deletions cut 6 bases from V and 3 bases from J, with 12 bases between. CDR3: CASTPKLDTGELFF. As DNA, the CDR3 is TGTGCCAGCACCCCGAAACTTGACACCGGGGAGCTGTTTTTT. Supplemented by reference TRBV5-4 and TRBJ2-2, the full variable domain reads ETGVTQSPTHLIKTRGQQVTLRCSSQSGHNTVSWYQQALGQGPQFIFQYYREEENGRGNFPPRFSGLQFPNYSSELNVNALELDDSALYLCASTPKLDTGELFFGEGSRLTVL.

The chain links TRBV29-1 to TRBJ1-2; D ambiguous. V lost 2 bases and J 7 bases, leaving 5 bases between the germline ends. The CDR3 sequence is 10 residues long. Germline-derived CDR1 and CDR2 are SQVTM and ANQGSEA. The CDR3 loop reads CSVEWAGYTF. As DNA, the CDR3 is TGCAGCGTTGAATGGGCTGGCTACACCTTC.